The clone carrying this T cell receptor beta chain was seen only a few times. This CDR3 has 15 amino acids. V was trimmed by 7 bases and J by 4 bases, leaving 17 bases between them. Germline V gives CDR1 LNHDA, CDR2 SQIVND (reference sequence). The data were obtained in a study of blood T cell repertoires in COVID-19. TCRdb's table, derived via immunoSEQ multiplex PCR, lists solely in-frame clones and lacks some. The data contain about 260,000 clones, about nine tenths of them singletons. Source material: peripheral blood. V and J are TRBV19 and TRBJ2-1; tentative D call: TRBD2 (6 bases). This clonotype originated in a man in his forties or fifties who had recovered from COVID-19. DNA for the CDR3: TGTGCCAGTACCCCCTCAGTCGGGACTTACAATGAGCAGTTCTTC. It yields the protein CASTPSVGTYNEQFF.